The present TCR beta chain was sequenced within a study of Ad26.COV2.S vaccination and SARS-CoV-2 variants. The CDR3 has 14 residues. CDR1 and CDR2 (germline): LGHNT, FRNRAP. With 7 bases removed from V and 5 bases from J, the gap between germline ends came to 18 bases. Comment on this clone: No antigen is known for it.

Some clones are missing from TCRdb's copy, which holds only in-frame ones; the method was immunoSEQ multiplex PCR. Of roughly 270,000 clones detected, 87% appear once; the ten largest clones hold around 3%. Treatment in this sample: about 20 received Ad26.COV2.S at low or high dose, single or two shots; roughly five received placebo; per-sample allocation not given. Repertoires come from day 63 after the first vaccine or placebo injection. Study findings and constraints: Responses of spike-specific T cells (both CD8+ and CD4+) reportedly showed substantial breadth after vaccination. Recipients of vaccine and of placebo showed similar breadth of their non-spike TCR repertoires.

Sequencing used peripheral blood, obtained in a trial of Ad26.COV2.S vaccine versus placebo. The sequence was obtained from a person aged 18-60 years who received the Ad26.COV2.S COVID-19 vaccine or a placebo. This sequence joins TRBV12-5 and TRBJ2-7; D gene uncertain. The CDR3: CASVSAGLIHEQYF. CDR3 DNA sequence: TGTGCTAGTGTATCGGCAGGTTTAATTCACGAGCAGTACTTC.